This TCR beta chain was obtained from a study of blood T cell repertoires in COVID-19 (dated by TCRdb to about 2020). With respect to the entire study: Collaborator samples came from the United States, Italy and Spain and covered acute and convalescent phases of COVID-19. Where available, HLA class I and class II types were taken from metadata supplied by the sample provider and were not determined by assay-based typing. Deeply sampled blood TCRbeta repertoires from subjects exposed to, actively infected with, or recovered from COVID-19 were included in the dataset. Sample metadata almost always included a de-identified subject ID, COVID-19 status, age in years and sex. The repertoires were made available in a free public database intended to serve as a resource for research on the immune response to SARS-CoV-2. The samples were drawn from the first 160 participants of the ongoing ImmuneRACE study and from roughly 1,300 subjects provided by 6 global collaborators. The prospective study material was composed of cDNA or gDNA derived from T cells, B-cell-depleted T cells, or PBMCs.

TCRbeta CDR3 regions were amplified from genomic DNA by means of the immunoSEQ Assay, a bias-controlled multiplex PCR. Concerning the study's data processing: Within the assay, amplification of reference gene primers was used to estimate how many nucleated cells each sample contained. To quantify the absolute abundance of each unique TCRbeta CDR3 rearrangement, sequence reads were collapsed and filtered. For each sample, productive Simpson clonality was calculated as the square root of Simpson's diversity index over productive rearrangements. In TCRdb, the immuneACCESS table is reduced to in-frame sequences with V and J assigned. These tables do not hold every clone; where another copy was compared, an unresolved V gene accounts for under half, and the others remain unexplained. For V, J and clone size, that table is used; D and trimming come from the DNA. For this sample there are approximately 160,000 clones; approximately 82% appear just once. The ten biggest clones cover 13% of the sample.

Study-wide findings and limitations: Clinical and demographic metadata were provided uncurated, with the amount varying by source and participant.

Another Seattle source contributed samples from volunteer blood donors who had recovered from COVID-19. Collaborating institutions collected whole blood in K2EDTA tubes following their own protocols. Collaborator samples were shipped for TCRbeta analysis as frozen whole blood, isolated PBMCs, or DNA extracted from either sample type. On this clone itself: The target of this receptor is not known. No clone much larger than this one lies a single base away; base qualities are absent.

V sheds 2 bases and J sheds 2 bases, leaving 7 bases between their ends. The CDR3 holds 13 amino acids from the cysteine to the phenylalanine. The CDR3 DNA has 39 bases and is translated from base 1. Reading the germline V gene (reference sequence) gives CDR1 MNHEY and CDR2 SMNVEV. The rearrangement joined TRBV27 to TRBJ2-7; the D gene assignment is ambiguous. Sequences were obtained from peripheral blood. This TCR derives from a man in his 70s who had recovered from COVID-19. The CDR3 protein: CASSLKAPYEQYF. The nucleotides are TGTGCCAGCAGTTTAAAAGCCCCCTACGAGCAGTACTTC.